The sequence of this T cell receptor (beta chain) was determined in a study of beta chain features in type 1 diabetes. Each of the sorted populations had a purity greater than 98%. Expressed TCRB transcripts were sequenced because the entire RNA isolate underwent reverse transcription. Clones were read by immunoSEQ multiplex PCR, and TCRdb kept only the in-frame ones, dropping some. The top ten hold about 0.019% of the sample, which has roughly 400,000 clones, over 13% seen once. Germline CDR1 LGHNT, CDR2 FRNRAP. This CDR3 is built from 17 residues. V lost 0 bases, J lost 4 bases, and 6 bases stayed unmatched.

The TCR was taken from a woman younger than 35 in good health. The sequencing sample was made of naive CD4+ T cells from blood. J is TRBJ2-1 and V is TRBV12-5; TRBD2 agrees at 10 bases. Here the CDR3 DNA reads TGTGCTAGTGGTTTGGTAATAGCGGGAGGTCTATACAATGAGCAGTTCTTC. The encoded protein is CASGLVIAGGLYNEQFF.